The T cell receptor beta chain under discussion was sequenced for a study of blood T cell repertoires in COVID-19. The wider study: Acute and convalescent COVID-19 specimens originated in the United States, Italy and Spain.

The germline CDR1 and CDR2 sequences are LNHNV and YYDKDF (reference sequence). CDR3 length: 16 amino acids. V dropped 2 bases and J dropped 3 bases, with 16 bases sitting between them. Original handling: Estimates of nucleated cell counts were drawn from the amplification of reference gene primers. Clones were read by immunoSEQ multiplex PCR, and TCRdb kept only the in-frame ones, dropping some. That table gives V, J and clone size, and the DNA gave D and trimming. The table records more than 150,000 clones, 84% of them present only once. The clonotype originates from a man younger than 35 with active or convalescent COVID-19. Sequencing was carried out using peripheral blood. This chain connects TRBV15 to TRBJ1-2; the D gene is possibly TRBD1 (6 bases). The CDR3: CATSRLKAQGYYGYTF. The CDR3 nucleotides are TGTGCCACCAGCAGATTAAAGGCACAGGGATACTATGGCTACACCTTC. Full variable domain (missing parts from reference TRBV15 and TRBJ1-2): DAMVIQNPRYQVTQFGKPVTLSCSQTLNHNVMYWYQQKSSQAPKLLFHYYDKDFNNEADTPDNFQSRRPNTSFCFLDIRSPGLGDTAMYLCATSRLKAQGYYGYTFGSGTRLTVV.